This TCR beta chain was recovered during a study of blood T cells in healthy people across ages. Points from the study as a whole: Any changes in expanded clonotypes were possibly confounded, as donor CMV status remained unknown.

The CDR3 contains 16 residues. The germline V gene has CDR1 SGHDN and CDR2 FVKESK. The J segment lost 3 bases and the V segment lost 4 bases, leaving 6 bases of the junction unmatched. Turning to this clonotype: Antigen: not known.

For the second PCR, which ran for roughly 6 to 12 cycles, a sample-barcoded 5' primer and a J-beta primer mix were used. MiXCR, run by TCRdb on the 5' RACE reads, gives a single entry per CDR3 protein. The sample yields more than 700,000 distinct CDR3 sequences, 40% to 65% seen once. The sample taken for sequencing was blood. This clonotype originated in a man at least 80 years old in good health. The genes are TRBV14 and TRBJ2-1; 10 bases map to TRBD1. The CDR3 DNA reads TGTGCCAGCAGCCCTTCGGACAGGGGGAACTACAATGAGCAGTTCTTC. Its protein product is CASSPSDRGNYNEQFF.